This TCR beta chain was retrieved from a study of CXCR3-negative and CXCR3-positive naive CD8 T cells. Study findings and constraints: TRB CDR3s were more hydrophobic in CXCR3-positive than in CXCR3-negative naive cells.

Preparation of TRB cDNA libraries relied on 5' RACE carrying UMI labels. TCRdb re-called the 5' RACE reads; one entry per CDR3 protein, DNA not given. This sample's clone table lists some 130,000 distinct CDR3 sequences. The CDR3 length is 18 residues. Germline CDR1 and CDR2: MNHNY and SVGAGI (reference sequence). About this clonotype: The antigen remains unidentified.

The chain has TRBV6-6 and TRBJ1-3. What was sequenced was naive CXCR3- CD8+ T cells from blood. Subset in this sample: CD45RO-CCR7+CD27+CD95- naive CD8+ T cells lacking CXCR3 (TNR3-). The TCR originated in a human donor in good health. Some clones in this sample may be carry-over from other donors' samples. The CDR3 loop is CASSYSLDYQSSGNTIYF.